Below, 2 T cell receptor beta chains from the same sample are listed, as sequenced in a study of early T cells in non-severe SARS-CoV-2 infection. TCRdb used MiXCR to reprocess the 5' RACE reads, holding one entry per CDR3 protein. The sample lists approximately 83,000 distinct CDR3 sequences, more than 12% occurring once. The sequencing sample was made of whole blood. The receptors shown here come from an adult who was a healthcare worker with PCR-confirmed SARS-CoV-2 infection or an uninfected control (not recorded which).

The rearrangement joins TRBV20-1 to TRBJ2-3, with TRBD2 matching over 10 bases. V gave up 4 bases and J gave up 6 bases; unmatched junction bases: 13. The germline gives CDR1 DFQATT, CDR2 SNEGSKA (reference sequence). The CDR3 loop spans 16 amino acids. The DNA of the CDR3 is TGCAGTGCTAACGGGTACCCTAGCGGGAGATTGGATACGCAGTATTTT. The encoded protein is CSANGYPSGRLDTQYF.

This clonotype was counted a few times. The chain couples TRBV4-1 to TRBJ2-1; possibly TRBD2 for D (6 bases). The CDR3 contains 15 residues. The V and J ends lost 1 base and 5 bases respectively, with 12 bases between them. The germline V gene encodes CDR1 MGHRA and CDR2 YSYEKL. The CDR3 is CASSQGAGFNNEQFF. In DNA form, the CDR3 reads TGCGCCAGCAGCCAAGGGGCGGGATTTAACAATGAGCAGTTCTTC.